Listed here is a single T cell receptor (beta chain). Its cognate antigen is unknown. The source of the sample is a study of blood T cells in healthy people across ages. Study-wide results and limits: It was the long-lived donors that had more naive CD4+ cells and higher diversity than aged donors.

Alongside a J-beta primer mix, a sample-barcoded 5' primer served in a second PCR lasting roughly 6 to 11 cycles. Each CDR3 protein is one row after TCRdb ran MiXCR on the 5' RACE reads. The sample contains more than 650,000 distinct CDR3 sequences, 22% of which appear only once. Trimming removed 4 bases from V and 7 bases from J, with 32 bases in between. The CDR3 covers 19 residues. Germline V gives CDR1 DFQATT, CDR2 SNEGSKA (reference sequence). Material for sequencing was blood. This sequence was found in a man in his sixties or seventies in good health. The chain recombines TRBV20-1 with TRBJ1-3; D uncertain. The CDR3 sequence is CSAKPSGPAAVGIGNTIYF. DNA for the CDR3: TGCAGTGCTAAGCCTTCCGGGCCGGCGGCCGTTGGAATTGGGAACACCATATATTTT.